These 10 T cell receptor beta chains originate from one sample sequenced in a study of blood T cell repertoires in COVID-19. Generated by immunoSEQ multiplex PCR, the TCRdb table keeps only in-frame clones and is missing some. The sample lists approximately 180,000 clones, roughly 79% occurring once. The sequenced sample consisted of peripheral blood. These receptor sequences come from a woman at least 80 years old with COVID-19, enrolled during active disease.

The rearrangement joins TRBV19 to TRBJ2-7, with 13 bases fitting TRBD2. CDR1 and CDR2 from the germline V gene are LNHDA and SQIVND (reference sequence). The CDR3 consists of 17 residues. V shed 4 bases and J 0 bases; nucleotides not matched to a gene: 6. CDR3 in DNA: TGTGCCAGTAGTAACCCGTGGACTAGCGGGAGCTCCTACGAGCAGTACTTC. It translates to CASSNPWTSGSSYEQYF.

This sequence joins TRBV28 and TRBJ2-7; tentative D call: TRBD2 (6 bases). The V and J ends lost 5 bases and 2 bases respectively, with 19 bases between them. The CDR3 loop spans 16 amino acids. CDR1 and CDR2 (germline): MDHEN, SYDVKM. In DNA form, the CDR3 reads TGTGCCAGCAGTCGAATTACCGGGACTGCAGCCTACGAGCAGTACTTC. This gives the protein CASSRITGTAAYEQYF. Complete variable domain (other parts from reference TRBV28 and TRBJ2-7): DVKVTQSSRYLVKRTGEKVFLECVQDMDHENMFWYRQDPGLGLRLIYFSYDVKMKEKGDIPEGYSVSREKKERFSLILESASTNQTSMYLCASSRITGTAAYEQYFGPGTRLTVT.

The chain recombines TRBV15 with TRBJ2-2, with 14 bases matching TRBD2. V shed 0 bases and J 1 base; nucleotides not matched to a gene: 7. Germline V gene lookup returns CDR1 LNHNV and CDR2 YYDKDF (reference sequence). This CDR3 contains 20 residues. The CDR3 region is CATSRDKGLAGALNTGELFF. The CDR3, as DNA: TGTGCCACCAGCAGAGACAAGGGACTAGCGGGAGCATTGAACACCGGGGAGCTGTTTTTT.

Note on this clone: Within the sample, other DNA sequences also encode this same CDR3. CDR3 in DNA: TGCGCCAGCAGCCCCGGGACAGCAAACACCGGGGAGCTGTTTTTT. Its translation: CASSPGTANTGELFF. The genes are TRBV5-1 and TRBJ2-2; 7 bases line up with TRBD1. The germline gives CDR1 SGHRS, CDR2 YFSETQ. V trimming: 4 bases; J trimming: 2 bases; junction bases outside the gene matches: 5. This CDR3 has 15 residues.

The rearrangement joins TRBV18 to TRBJ2-7; 8 bases are shared with TRBD1. Germline values: CDR1 KGHSH, CDR2 LQKENI. This CDR3 region has 15 residues. V was pared by 5 bases and J by 3 bases, with 9 bases of the junction left unmatched. The CDR3 DNA reads TGTGCCAGCTCATCGGACAGGGTCCTTGACTACGAGCAGTACTTC. It is translated as CASSSDRVLDYEQYF.

The chain employs TRBV20-1 and TRBJ2-7, with 15 positions matching TRBD2. The CDR3 totals 17 residues. In germline, CDR1 is DFQATT, CDR2 SNEGSKA (reference sequence). V trimming: 3 bases; J trimming: 3 bases; junction bases outside the gene matches: 9. The CDR3 protein is CSASPGLAGGRIYEQYF. The DNA of the CDR3 is TGCAGTGCTAGTCCGGGACTAGCGGGAGGCCGCATCTACGAGCAGTACTTC.

This clone occurred once. This chain uses TRBV2 with TRBJ1-6; tentative D call: TRBD1 (5 bases). Germline CDR1 reads SNHLY; CDR2 reads FYNNEI. V was shortened by 3 bases and J by 10 bases, with 13 bases between the two germline ends. The CDR3 consists of 14 residues. In nucleotides, the CDR3 is TGTGCCAGCAGTGATATGGACATTGGATCACCCCTCCACTTT. Translated, it gives CASSDMDIGSPLHF.

This chain uses TRBV3-1 (or the pseudogene TRBV3-2) with TRBJ1-6; D is undetermined. The CDR3 extends over 14 amino acids. Trimming shortened V by 4 bases and J by 5 bases, and 9 bases separated the two germline ends. CDR1 and CDR2 (germline): LGHDT, YNNKEL (reference sequence). The CDR3 DNA reads TGTGCCAGCAGCCCCCTCCCGGATAATTCACCCCTCCACTTT. It yields the protein CASSPLPDNSPLHF.

The chain couples TRBV24-1 to TRBJ1-2, with D possibly matching TRBD1 (6 bases). The CDR3 runs to 13 residues. CDR1 is KGHDR, CDR2 SFDVKD, per germline. Trimming cost V 9 bases and J 6 bases, with 16 bases left between them. Written as DNA, the CDR3 is TGTGCCACCCGCAGCATGGACAGACATGGCTACACCTTC. Translated: CATRSMDRHGYTF.

V usage is TRBV19 and J usage is TRBJ1-4, with unresolved D. Trimming took off 3 bases at V and 0 bases at J, with 8 bases between the two ends. The CDR3 has 15 amino acids. Germline V lookup: CDR1 LNHDA, CDR2 SQIVND (reference sequence). The CDR3, as DNA: TGTGCCAGTAGTATCACGGTGACAACTAATGAAAAACTGTTTTTT. The encoded protein is CASSITVTTNEKLFF.